The T cell receptor beta chain under discussion was sequenced for a study of chemoradiotherapy in HPV16-positive cancers. Study-wide context: A couple of HPV16-positive patients' cells yielded candidate HPV-specific clones and common motifs. Study findings and constraints: During treatment, candidate HPV-specific clones and E7-related motifs expanded in tumor. HPV-specific T cells were functionally defined from only two HPV16-positive patients.

Clones were read by immunoSEQ multiplex PCR, and TCRdb kept only the in-frame ones, dropping some. The sample lists 14,000 or so clones, about nine tenths occurring once. To note about this clone: Its specificity is not known.

The sample here was tumor tissue, taken from a patient who underwent chemoradiotherapy. This sequence originates from a human donor with HPV-associated anogenital cancer.

The CDR3 DNA is TGTGCCTGGAGTAGACTAGCGGGGATGGGGAGCTCCTACAATGAGCAGTTCTTC. As protein: CAWSRLAGMGSSYNEQFF. The V call is TRBV30, the J call TRBJ2-1; 11 nucleotides match TRBD2. The CDR3 sequence is 18 residues long. Trimming removed 2 bases from V and 0 bases from J; junction bases left unmatched: 9. The germline gives CDR1 GTSNPN, CDR2 SVGIG (reference sequence). The variable domain in full, completed from reference TRBV30 and TRBJ2-1, reads SQTIHQWPATLVQPVGSPLSLECTVEGTSNPNLYWYRQAAGRGLQLLFYSVGIGQISSEVPQNLSASRPQDRQFILSSKKLLLSDSGFYLCAWSRLAGMGSSYNEQFFGPGTRLTVL.